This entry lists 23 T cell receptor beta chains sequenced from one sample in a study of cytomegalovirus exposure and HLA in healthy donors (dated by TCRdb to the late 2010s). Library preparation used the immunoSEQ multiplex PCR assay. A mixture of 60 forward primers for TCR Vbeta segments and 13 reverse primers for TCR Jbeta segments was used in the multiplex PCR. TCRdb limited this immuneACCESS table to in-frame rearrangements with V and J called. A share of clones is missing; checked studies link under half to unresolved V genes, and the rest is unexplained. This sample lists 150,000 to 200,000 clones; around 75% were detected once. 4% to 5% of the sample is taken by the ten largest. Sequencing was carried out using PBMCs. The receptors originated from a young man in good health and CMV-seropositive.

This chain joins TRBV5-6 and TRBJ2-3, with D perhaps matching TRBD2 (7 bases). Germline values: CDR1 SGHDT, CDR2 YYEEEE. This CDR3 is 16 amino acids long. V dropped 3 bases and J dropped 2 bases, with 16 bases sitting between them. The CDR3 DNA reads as TGTGCCAGCAGCTGGGGGGGCGGGACCTTCACAGATACGCAGTATTTT. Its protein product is CASSWGGGTFTDTQYF.

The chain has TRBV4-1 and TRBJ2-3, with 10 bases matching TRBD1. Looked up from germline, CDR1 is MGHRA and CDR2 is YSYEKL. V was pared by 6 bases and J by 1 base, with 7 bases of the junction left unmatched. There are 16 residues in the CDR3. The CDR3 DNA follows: TGCGCCAGCAGACCTAGAGACAGGGGGCGCACAGATACGCAGTATTTT. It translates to CASRPRDRGRTDTQYF.

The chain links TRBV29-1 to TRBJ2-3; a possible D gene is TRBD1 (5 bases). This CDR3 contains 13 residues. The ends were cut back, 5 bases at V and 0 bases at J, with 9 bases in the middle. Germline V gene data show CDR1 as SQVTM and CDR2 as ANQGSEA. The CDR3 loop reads CSVRQGSTDTQYF. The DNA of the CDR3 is TGCAGCGTTAGGCAGGGTAGCACAGATACGCAGTATTTT.

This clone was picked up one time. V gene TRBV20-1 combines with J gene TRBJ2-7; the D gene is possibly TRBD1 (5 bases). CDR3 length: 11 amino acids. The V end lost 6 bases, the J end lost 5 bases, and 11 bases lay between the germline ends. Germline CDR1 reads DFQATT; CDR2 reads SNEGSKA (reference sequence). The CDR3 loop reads CSAHQGNEQYV. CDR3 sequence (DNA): TGCAGTGCCCACCAGGGAAACGAGCAGTACGTC.

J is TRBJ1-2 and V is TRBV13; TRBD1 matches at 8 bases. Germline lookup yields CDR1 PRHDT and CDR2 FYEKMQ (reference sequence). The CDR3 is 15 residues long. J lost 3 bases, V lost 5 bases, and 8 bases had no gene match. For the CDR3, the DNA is TGTGCCAGCAGCCAGCAGGGGGCGCCGTACTATGGCTACACCTTC. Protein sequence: CASSQQGAPYYGYTF.

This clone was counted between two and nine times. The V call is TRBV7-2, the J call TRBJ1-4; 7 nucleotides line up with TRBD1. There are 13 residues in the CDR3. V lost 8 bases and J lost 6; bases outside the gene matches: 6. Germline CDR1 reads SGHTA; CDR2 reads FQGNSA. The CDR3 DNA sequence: TGTGCCAGCGCAGGGGACAGATATGAAAAACTGTTTTTT. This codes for CASAGDRYEKLFF.

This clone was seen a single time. DNA for the CDR3: TGTGCCAGTAGTATAAGTAGCGGGGCCTACAATGAGCAGTTCTTC. This codes for CASSISSGAYNEQFF. This rearrangement joins TRBV19 to TRBJ2-1, with TRBD2 matching 8 bases. Per germline, CDR1 LNHDA and CDR2 SQIVND (reference sequence). The CDR3 length is 15 residues. The ends lost 2 bases at V and 2 bases at J; junction bases unmatched: 2.

CDR3 DNA sequence: TGTGCCAGCAGTATGGGACAAAGCTCCTACGAGCAGTACGTC. Translation gives CASSMGQSSYEQYV. J is TRBJ2-7 and V is TRBV6-1; possible D gene TRBD1, 6 bases. The CDR3 spans 14 residues. The V end was cut by 5 bases, the J end by 0 bases, with 11 bases between. In germline, CDR1 is MNHNS, CDR2 SASEGT.

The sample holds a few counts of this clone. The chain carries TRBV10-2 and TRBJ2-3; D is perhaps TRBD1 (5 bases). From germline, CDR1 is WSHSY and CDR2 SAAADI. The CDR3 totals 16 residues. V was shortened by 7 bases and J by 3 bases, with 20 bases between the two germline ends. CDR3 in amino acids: CASTRETWPGTDTQYF. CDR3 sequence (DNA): TGCGCCAGCACCCGAGAGACATGGCCAGGGACAGATACGCAGTATTTT.

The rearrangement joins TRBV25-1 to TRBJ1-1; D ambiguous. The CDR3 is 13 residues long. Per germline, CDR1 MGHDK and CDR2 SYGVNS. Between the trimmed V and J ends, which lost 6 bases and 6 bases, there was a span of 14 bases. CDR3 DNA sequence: TGTGCCAGCAGCCCGGGGTTTGGTGCTGAAGCTTTCTTT. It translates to CASSPGFGAEAFF. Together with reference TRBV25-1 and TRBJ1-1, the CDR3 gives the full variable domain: EADIYQTPRYLVIGTGKKITLECSQTMGHDKMYWYQQDPGMELHLIHYSYGVNSTEKGDLSSESTVSRIRTEHFPLTLESARPSHTSQYLCASSPGFGAEAFFGQGTRLTVV.

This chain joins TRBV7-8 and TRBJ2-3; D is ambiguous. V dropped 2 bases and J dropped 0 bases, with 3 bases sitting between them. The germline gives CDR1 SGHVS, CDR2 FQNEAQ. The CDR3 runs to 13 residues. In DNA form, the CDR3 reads TGTGCCAGCAGCTTACTTAGCACAGATACGCAGTATTTT. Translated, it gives CASSLLSTDTQYF. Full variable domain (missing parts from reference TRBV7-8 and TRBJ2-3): GAGVSQSPRYKVAKRGQDVALRCDPISGHVSLFWYQQALGQGPEFLTYFQNEAQLDKSGLPSDRFFAERPEGSVSTLKIQRTQQEDSAVYLCASSLLSTDTQYFGPGTRLTVL.

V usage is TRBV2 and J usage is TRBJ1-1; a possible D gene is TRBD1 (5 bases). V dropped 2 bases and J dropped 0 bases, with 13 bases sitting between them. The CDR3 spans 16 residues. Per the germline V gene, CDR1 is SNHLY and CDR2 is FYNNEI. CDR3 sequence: CASSERQGNMNTEAFF. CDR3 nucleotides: TGTGCCAGCAGTGAACGGCAGGGAAATATGAACACTGAAGCTTTCTTT.

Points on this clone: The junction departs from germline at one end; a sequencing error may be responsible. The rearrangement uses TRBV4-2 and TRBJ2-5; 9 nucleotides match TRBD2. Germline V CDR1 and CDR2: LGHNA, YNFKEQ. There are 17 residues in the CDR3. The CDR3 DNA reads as TGTGCCAGCAACCAATGGGCGGGGGGGCCACAAGTCGAGACCCAGTACTTC. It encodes CASNQWAGGPQVETQYF.

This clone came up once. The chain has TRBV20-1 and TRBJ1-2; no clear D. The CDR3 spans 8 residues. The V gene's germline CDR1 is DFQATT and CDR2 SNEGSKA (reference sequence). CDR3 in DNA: TGCAGCGGTTATGGCTACACCTTC. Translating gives CSGYGYTF.

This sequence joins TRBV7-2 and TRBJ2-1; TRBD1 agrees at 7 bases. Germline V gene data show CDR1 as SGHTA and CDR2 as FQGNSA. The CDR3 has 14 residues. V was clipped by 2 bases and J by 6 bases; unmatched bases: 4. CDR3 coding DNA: TGTGCCAGCAGCTTAAGGCCAGGGGGCAATGAGCAGTTCTTC. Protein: CASSLRPGGNEQFF.

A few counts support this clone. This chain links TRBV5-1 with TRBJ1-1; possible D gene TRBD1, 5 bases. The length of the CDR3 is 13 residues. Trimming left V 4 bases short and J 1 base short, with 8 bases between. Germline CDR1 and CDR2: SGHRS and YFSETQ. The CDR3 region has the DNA TGCGCCAGCAGCCGAGACAGGAACACTGAAGCTTTCTTT. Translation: CASSRDRNTEAFF.

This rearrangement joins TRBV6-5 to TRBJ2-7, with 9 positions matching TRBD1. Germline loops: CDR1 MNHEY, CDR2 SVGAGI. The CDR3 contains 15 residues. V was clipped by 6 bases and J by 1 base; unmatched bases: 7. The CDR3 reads CASRLGQGLSYEQYV. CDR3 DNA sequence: TGTGCCAGCAGGCTGGGACAGGGCTTGTCCTACGAGCAGTACGTC.

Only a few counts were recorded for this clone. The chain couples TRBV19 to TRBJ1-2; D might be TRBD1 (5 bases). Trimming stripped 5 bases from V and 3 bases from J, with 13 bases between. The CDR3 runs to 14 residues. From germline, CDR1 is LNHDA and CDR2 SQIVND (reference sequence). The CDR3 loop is CASSRQRGDYGYTF. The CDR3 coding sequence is TGTGCCAGTAGTCGACAACGGGGGGACTATGGCTACACCTTC.

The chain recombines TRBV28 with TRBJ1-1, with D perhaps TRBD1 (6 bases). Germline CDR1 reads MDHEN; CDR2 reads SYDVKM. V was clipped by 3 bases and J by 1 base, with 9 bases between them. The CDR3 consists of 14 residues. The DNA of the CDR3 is TGTGCCAGCAGTTTTACAGGGTGGAACACTGAAGCTTTCTTT. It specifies CASSFTGWNTEAFF. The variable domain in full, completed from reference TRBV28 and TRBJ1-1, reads DVKVTQSSRYLVKRTGEKVFLECVQDMDHENMFWYRQDPGLGLRLIYFSYDVKMKEKGDIPEGYSVSREKKERFSLILESASTNQTSMYLCASSFTGWNTEAFFGQGTRLTVV.

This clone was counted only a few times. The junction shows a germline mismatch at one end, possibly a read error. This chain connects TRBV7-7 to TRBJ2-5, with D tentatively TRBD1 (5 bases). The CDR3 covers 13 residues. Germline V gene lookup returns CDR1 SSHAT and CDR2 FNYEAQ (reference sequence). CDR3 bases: TGTGCTAGCAGCTCGGACACTGGAGAGACCCAGTACTTC. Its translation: CASSSDTGETQYF.

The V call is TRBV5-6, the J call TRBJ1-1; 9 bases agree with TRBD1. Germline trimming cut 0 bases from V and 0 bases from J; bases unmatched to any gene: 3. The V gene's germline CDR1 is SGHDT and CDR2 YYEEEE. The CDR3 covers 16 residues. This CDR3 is CASSLGQGVMNTEAFF. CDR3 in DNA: TGTGCCAGCAGCTTGGGACAGGGGGTAATGAACACTGAAGCTTTCTTT.

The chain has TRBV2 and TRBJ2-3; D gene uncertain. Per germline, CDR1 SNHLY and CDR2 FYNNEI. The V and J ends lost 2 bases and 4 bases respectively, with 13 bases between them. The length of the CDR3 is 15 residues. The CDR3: CASSENRLGSDTQYF. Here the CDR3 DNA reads TGTGCCAGCAGTGAAAATAGGCTAGGATCAGATACGCAGTATTTT.

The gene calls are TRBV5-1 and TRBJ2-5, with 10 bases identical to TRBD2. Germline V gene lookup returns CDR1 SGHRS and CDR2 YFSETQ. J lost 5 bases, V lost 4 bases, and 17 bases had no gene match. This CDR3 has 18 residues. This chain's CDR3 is CASSPLMSGRASRETQYF. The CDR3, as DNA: TGCGCCAGCAGCCCACTAATGAGCGGGAGGGCCAGTCGGGAGACCCAGTACTTC. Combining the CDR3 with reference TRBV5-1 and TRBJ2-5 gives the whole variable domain KAGVTQTPRYLIKTRGQQVTLSCSPISGHRSVSWYQQTPGQGLQFLFEYFSETQRNKGNFPGRFSGRQFSNSRSEMNVSTLELGDSALYLCASSPLMSGRASRETQYFGPGTRLLVL.